A selection of T cell receptor beta chains follows, all from one sample in a study of T cell repertoires in cytomegalovirus infection. Each CDR3 protein is one row after TCRdb ran MiXCR on the reads. The sample has some 450,000 distinct CDR3 sequences; 30% to 40% are singletons. Sequencing used PBMCs. These receptors were obtained from a human donor in good health (CMV status not recorded). Some clones in this sample may be carry-over from other donors' samples. Both conserved end residues are part of each CDR3. A D gene is named only where the DNA matches it firmly. Clone size is not always given. Where it is, it says once, few, many or a class for expanded clones.

clone_size	v_call	d_call	j_call	cdr3_aa	cdr3_nt
many	TRBV7-8	TRBD1	TRBJ2-2	CASSPTGPGTGELFF	TGTGCCAGCAGCCCGACAGGGCCGGGCACCGGGGAGCTGTTTTTT
-	TRBV10-3	TRBD1	TRBJ2-3	CAISDPTDRGTDTQYF	TGTGCCATCAGTGATCCGACGGACAGGGGTACAGATACGCAGTATTTT
few	TRBV3-1	-	TRBJ2-4	CASSQGGRRHLNIQYF	TGTGCCAGCAGCCAAGGTGGGAGGCGTCATTTGAACATTCAGTACTTC
-	TRBV7-6	-	TRBJ1-1	CSSSLIQASMNTEAFF	TGTTCCAGCAGCCTAATACAGGCGTCCATGAACACTGAAGCTTTCTTT
-	TRBV5-1	-	TRBJ2-2	CASSIPRDFPNTGELFF	TGCGCCAGCAGCATCCCCAGGGATTTTCCGAACACCGGGGAGCTGTTTTTT
few	TRBV12-3/TRBV12-4	-	TRBJ1-4	CASSPSGTGGEKLFF	TGTGCCAGCAGTCCCTCCGGGACGGGCGGTGAAAAACTGTTTTTT
few	TRBV19	TRBD1	TRBJ2-7	CASSMTGNIRAYEQYF	TGTGCCAGTAGTATGACAGGGAATATACGGGCCTACGAGCAGTACTTC
-	TRBV19	-	TRBJ1-6	CASSIGRWDSPLHF	TGTGCCAGTAGTATCGGCAGGTGGGATTCACCCCTCCACTTT
many	TRBV7-2	TRBD1	TRBJ2-5	CASSSRQGAVETQYF	TGTGCCAGCAGCTCTAGACAGGGGGCGGTGGAGACCCAGTACTTC
-	TRBV24-1	-	TRBJ2-1	CATSERPGAYNEQFF	TGTGCCACCAGTGAGAGGCCAGGGGCCTACAATGAGCAGTTCTTC
few	TRBV18	-	TRBJ1-3	CTSTMWTGSSGNTIYF	TGTACCAGTACAATGTGGACGGGGAGCTCTGGAAACACCATATATTTT
many	TRBV12-3/TRBV12-4	-	TRBJ2-7	CASSRRGGADMSSYEQYF	TGTGCCAGCAGCCGGAGAGGGGGGGCAGACATGAGCTCCTACGAGCAGTACTTC
few	TRBV3-1	-	TRBJ1-6	CASSQGGSGGSPLHF	TGTGCCAGCAGCCAGGGAGGGTCCGGGGGTTCACCCCTCCACTTT
-	TRBV7-9	TRBD1	TRBJ1-2	CASSSFDRVANYGYTF	TGTGCCAGCAGCTCATTTGACAGGGTAGCTAACTATGGCTACACCTTC
few	TRBV5-4	TRBD2	TRBJ2-7	CAWTSFDEQYF	TGTGCCTGGACTAGCTTCGACGAGCAGTACTTC
-	TRBV6-9	-	TRBJ2-7	CASSYWCEQYF	TGTGCCAGCAGTTATTGGTGTGAGCAGTACTTC
-	TRBV13	TRBD1	TRBJ2-3	CASSLTGTGAGDTQYF	TGTGCCAGCAGCTTAACTGGGACAGGGGCGGGAGATACGCAGTATTTT
many	TRBV7-2	-	TRBJ2-1	CASSSGRGLYNEQFF	TGTGCCAGCAGCTCCGGGCGGGGCCTTTACAATGAGCAGTTCTTC
-	TRBV7-6	-	TRBJ2-3	CASSLELRTNRGVFTDTQYF	TGTGCCAGCAGCTTAGAGCTGAGGACCAATAGGGGGGTGTTCACAGATACGCAGTATTTT
few	TRBV12-3/TRBV12-4	-	TRBJ1-1	CASSFEMNTEAFF	TGTGCCAGCAGTTTCGAGATGAACACTGAAGCTTTCTTT
many	TRBV12-3/TRBV12-4	-	TRBJ2-3	CASSSTPGLAADTQYF	TGTGCCAGCAGTTCTACCCCAGGGTTGGCTGCAGATACGCAGTATTTT
few	TRBV12-3/TRBV12-4	-	TRBJ2-7	CASSPRGGQYEQYF	TGTGCCAGCAGTCCCAGGGGGGGACAGTACGAGCAGTACTTC
few	TRBV6-2/TRBV6-3	TRBD1	TRBJ1-1	CASYSQGAEAFF	TGTGCCAGCTATTCACAGGGGGCGGAAGCTTTCTTT
few	TRBV27	-	TRBJ1-1	CASSPVHMNTEAFF	TGTGCCAGCAGCCCGGTACATATGAACACTGAAGCTTTCTTT
few	TRBV28	TRBD1	TRBJ1-1	CASNPDREVEAFF	TGTGCCAGCAACCCTGACAGGGAGGTTGAAGCTTTCTTT
-	TRBV28	-	TRBJ1-3	CASSPRTHSGNTIYF	TGTGCCAGCAGTCCGCGGACCCACTCTGGAAACACCATATATTTT
-	TRBV4-3	TRBD1	TRBJ2-3	CASSPGQGASDTQYF	TGCGCCAGCAGCCCTGGACAGGGGGCGTCAGATACGCAGTATTTT
-	TRBV5-1	-	TRBJ1-6	CASSRQQASSHNSPLHF	TGCGCCAGCAGCCGCCAACAGGCCAGCTCCCATAATTCACCCCTCCACTTT
-	TRBV7-2	-	TRBJ2-3	CDSGLSGGGADTHYF	TGTGACAGCGGCCTGTCCGGGGGAGGCGCAGATACGCATTATTTT
-	TRBV6-1	-	TRBJ1-1	CASSGITNTEAFF	TGTGCCAGCAGTGGAATCACGAACACTGAAGCTTTCTTT
-	TRBV6-1	-	TRBJ1-5	CASSETQPGNQPQHF	TGTGCCAGCAGTGAGACCCAGCCGGGTAATCAGCCCCAGCATTTT
few	TRBV5-4	-	TRBJ1-6	CASSPELGGRTNSPLHF	TGTGCCAGCAGCCCGGAACTGGGTGGACGGACTAATTCACCCCTCCACTTT
-	TRBV29-1	-	TRBJ1-1	CSVGPGMNTEAFF	TGCAGCGTTGGTCCCGGGATGAACACTGAAGCTTTCTTT
-	TRBV27	-	TRBJ1-1	CASRPWGLATEAFF	TGTGCCAGCAGGCCCTGGGGGTTGGCCACTGAAGCTTTCTTT
-	TRBV20-1	-	TRBJ2-3	CSSGGSGRGDTQYF	TGCAGTTCTGGGGGATCTGGACGGGGAGATACGCAGTATTTT
-	TRBV7-8	TRBD1	TRBJ1-2	CASSPTGGDRALHYGYTF	TGTGCCAGCAGCCCAACCGGGGGGGACAGGGCGCTTCACTATGGCTACACCTTC
-	TRBV24-1	TRBD1	TRBJ1-5	CATSEGGTGVSNQPQHF	TGTGCCACCAGTGAGGGAGGGACAGGGGTAAGCAATCAGCCCCAGCATTTT
-	TRBV4-1	-	TRBJ2-7	CASSQDVLGDYEQYF	TGCGCCAGCAGCCAAGACGTCCTGGGAGACTACGAGCAGTACTTC
many	TRBV7-2	TRBD1	TRBJ2-1	CASSGTGTGTYNEQFF	TGTGCCAGCAGCGGCACCGGGACAGGGACATACAATGAGCAGTTCTTC
-	TRBV6-4	TRBD2	TRBJ2-3	CASSDSGGGAVDTQYF	TGTGCCAGCAGTGACTCGGGCGGGGGGGCCGTAGATACGCAGTATTTT
few	TRBV20-1	TRBD1	TRBJ2-7	CSAMTGSSYEQYF	TGCAGTGCTATGACAGGGAGCTCCTACGAGCAGTACTTC
-	TRBV5-6	-	TRBJ1-2	CASSLRIADGGYTF	TGTGCCAGCAGCTTGAGGATCGCCGATGGGGGCTACACCTTC
few	TRBV6-5	-	TRBJ1-6	CASTLQGFNSPLHF	TGTGCCAGCACCCTACAGGGTTTCAATTCACCCCTCCACTTT
-	TRBV24-1	-	TRBJ2-7	CATSDSKRPSYEQYF	TGTGCCACCAGTGATTCGAAACGGCCCTCCTACGAGCAGTACTTC
few	TRBV20-1	TRBD2	TRBJ2-3	CSAGAFSGGGTDTQYF	TGCAGTGCTGGAGCCTTTAGCGGGGGGGGCACAGATACGCAGTATTTT
many	TRBV12-3/TRBV12-4	-	TRBJ1-1	CASSFLMNTEAFF	TGTGCCAGCAGTTTTCTTATGAACACTGAAGCTTTCTTT
-	TRBV6-2/TRBV6-3	TRBD2	TRBJ2-1	CASSPLRARGGQFF	TGTGCCAGCAGCCCGTTAAGGGCACGGGGGGGCCAGTTCTTC
-	TRBV7-9	TRBD1	TRBJ1-1	CASRQDRGRTTEAFF	TGTGCCAGCAGACAGGACAGGGGACGGACAACTGAAGCTTTCTTT
-	TRBV18	-	TRBJ1-2	CASSPLSKGGDENGYTF	TGTGCCAGCTCACCACTCTCTAAAGGGGGGGATGAAAATGGCTACACCTTC
-	TRBV27	-	TRBJ1-1	CASSLVPGNEAFF	TGTGCCAGCAGTTTAGTTCCGGGCAATGAAGCTTTCTTT
few	TRBV6-4	TRBD1	TRBJ1-5	CASSSQFRDRASNQPQHF	TGTGCCAGCAGCTCCCAGTTTCGGGACAGGGCAAGCAATCAGCCCCAGCATTTT
-	TRBV5-4	TRBD1	TRBJ1-1	CASSSQDRVEAFF	TGTGCCAGCAGCTCGCAAGACAGGGTTGAAGCTTTCTTT